A selection of T cell receptor beta chains follows, all from one sample in a study of T cells in Graves' hyperthyroidism and ophthalmopathy. MiXCR was run by TCRdb on the multiplex PCR reads, yielding one entry per CDR3 protein. Among 250,000 to 300,000 distinct CDR3 sequences listed, less than 15% were seen once. Sequenced input: blood. All receptors derive from a woman aged 25 to 45 with Graves' hyperthyroidism that later progressed to Graves' ophthalmopathy. Each CDR3 is given with its conserved first and last residue. Each record gives: D gene, V gene, clone size, J gene, CDR3 DNA, CDR3 protein. A D gene is named only where the DNA matches it firmly. Size is stated for part of the rows, as once, few or many counts, or as a class when the clone is expanded.

-	TRBV28	many	TRBJ2-5	TGTGCCAGCAGTTCCCGGGACTGGGCTCGTTTGGGTCAAGAGACCCAGTACTTC	CASSSRDWARLGQETQYF
TRBD2	TRBV9	-	TRBJ2-1	TGTGCCAGCAGCGTAGTAAGTAGCGGGGGAAATGAGCAGTTCTTC	CASSVVSSGGNEQFF
-	TRBV29-1	many	TRBJ1-1	TGCAGCGTTGAAGTTCCAGGGGACACTGAAGCTTTCTTT	CSVEVPGDTEAFF
TRBD2	TRBV27	many	TRBJ2-6	TGTGCCAGCAGTTTCCAGGGACTAGCGGGAGGCCCTGGGGCCAACGTCCTGACTTTC	CASSFQGLAGGPGANVLTF
-	TRBV2	many	TRBJ1-1	TGTGCCAGCAGTGAGGGTATCAGGGGAACAACTGAAGCTTTCTTT	CASSEGIRGTTEAFF
-	TRBV24-1	-	TRBJ2-1	TGTGCCACCAGTGAAGTAGTGCCCCTCTACAATGAGCAGTTCTTC	CATSEVVPLYNEQFF
TRBD1	TRBV30	many	TRBJ1-1	TGTGCCTGGAGTTCTAAACAGGGGGCGTACACTGAAGCTTTCTTT	CAWSSKQGAYTEAFF
TRBD2	TRBV14	few	TRBJ2-5	TGTGCCAGCAGCCGGGGACTAGCGGGAGCGGGGGAGACCCAGTACTTC	CASSRGLAGAGETQYF
-	TRBV29-1	-	TRBJ2-1	TGCGGGATTGGGGGAATTGAGCAGTTCTTC	CGIGGIEQFF
-	TRBV7-9	-	TRBJ2-7	TGTGCCAGCAGCCCGAGTTTGAGCTACGAGCAGTACTTC	CASSPSLSYEQYF
TRBD1	TRBV7-2	-	TRBJ1-1	TGTGCCAGCAGCTTATATGGACAGGGGATGAACACTGAAGCTTTCTTT	CASSLYGQGMNTEAFF
TRBD1	TRBV28	many	TRBJ2-5	TGTGCCAGCAGTTTCTCCGGGACAGGGGGCTGGGAGACCCAGTACTTC	CASSFSGTGGWETQYF
TRBD1	TRBV18	many	TRBJ2-3	TGTGCCAGCTCACCACAAGGGACAGGCCACACAGATACGCAGTATTTT	CASSPQGTGHTDTQYF
-	TRBV7-8	few	TRBJ2-5	TGTGCCAGCAGCGCCCCGGTGGGGGACAAGACCCAGTACTTC	CASSAPVGDKTQYF
-	TRBV7-9	-	TRBJ1-2	TGTGCCAGCAGCTTAGCTGAGCATGGCTACACCTTC	CASSLAEHGYTF
TRBD1	TRBV6-1	few	TRBJ1-1	TGTGCCAGCAGCTTTACCGGACAGGGGAACACTGAAGCTTTCTTT	CASSFTGQGNTEAFF
-	TRBV7-8	-	TRBJ2-1	TGTGCCAGCAGCTTAGTACAGGGCCATGACAATGAGCAGTTCTTC	CASSLVQGHDNEQFF
-	TRBV6-2/TRBV6-3	-	TRBJ1-1	TGTGCCAGCAGTCCGGACCGGACTGAAGCTTTCTTT	CASSPDRTEAFF
TRBD1	TRBV2	many	TRBJ2-7	TGTGCCAGCAGAGCCCGGACAGGGAGCTCCTACGAGCAGTACTTC	CASRARTGSSYEQYF
TRBD2	TRBV5-1	many	TRBJ2-7	TGCGCCAGCAGCCCCTCGGACGCGGGAGGGGCCTACGAGCAGTACTTC	CASSPSDAGGAYEQYF
-	TRBV19	few	TRBJ2-5	TGTGCCAGTAGCCGGGGCCAGGGGCGGCAAGAGACCCAGTACTTC	CASSRGQGRQETQYF
TRBD2	TRBV6-2/TRBV6-3	many	TRBJ2-2	TGTGCCAGCACCCCCGGACTAGCGGGAGTAAACACCGGGGAGCTGTTTTTT	CASTPGLAGVNTGELFF
-	TRBV2	many	TRBJ2-2	TGTGCCAGCAGGGGAACTGGAAACACCGGGGAGCTGTTTTTT	CASRGTGNTGELFF
-	TRBV7-9	-	TRBJ1-1	TGTGCCAGCAGCTTAAGGACGGAGGGCACTGAAGCTTTCTTT	CASSLRTEGTEAFF
-	TRBV7-3	many	TRBJ1-5	TGTGCCAGCAGCCCCGGGCCGGCCCAGCCCCAGCATTTT	CASSPGPAQPQHF
-	TRBV7-9	many	TRBJ2-7	TGTGCCAGCAGCCTTCGTCCAGGGAGCTCCTACGAGCAGTACTTC	CASSLRPGSSYEQYF
-	TRBV11-2	many	TRBJ2-2	TGTGCCAGCAGCTTAGATCTGGGAACGCATCTCACCGGGGAGCTGTTTTTT	CASSLDLGTHLTGELFF
-	TRBV29-1	many	TRBJ2-1	TGCAGCGTAAACTCGCCCAGGGGAAGCAATGAGCAGTTCTTC	CSVNSPRGSNEQFF
TRBD2	TRBV2	-	TRBJ2-7	TGTGCCAGCAGTCCAGGACTAGCGGGAGACAGTTTTTACGAGCAGTGCTTC	CASSPGLAGDSFYEQCF
TRBD1	TRBV28	many	TRBJ1-2	TGTGCCAGCAGTTTAGAGGGGGCCGGGGTTGGCTACACCTTC	CASSLEGAGVGYTF
TRBD1	TRBV20-1	-	TRBJ1-1	TGCAGTGCCAGGACCGTCGACAGGGGCACTGAAGCTTTCTTT	CSARTVDRGTEAFF
TRBD2	TRBV7-2	many	TRBJ2-7	TGTGCCAGCAGCTCGTGGACTAGCGGAGGGTTCTACGAGCAGTACTTC	CASSSWTSGGFYEQYF
-	TRBV19	-	TRBJ2-7	TGTGCCAGTAGCCCAAGGCTTACTAGGAGGTCTTACGAGCAGTACTTC	CASSPRLTRRSYEQYF
TRBD2	TRBV9	many	TRBJ2-1	TGTGCCAGCAGCGACAGACTAGCGGTATACAGTGAGCAGTTCTTC	CASSDRLAVYSEQFF
-	TRBV7-3	many	TRBJ2-1	TGTGCCAGCAGCTTAGAAGGCCACCCCGCGGCTGAGCAGTTCTTC	CASSLEGHPAAEQFF
-	TRBV5-5	many	TRBJ2-7	TGTGCCAGCAGCTTGATGGGCAGGGTTGAGCAGTACTTC	CASSLMGRVEQYF
-	TRBV28	many	TRBJ1-2	TGTGCCAGCAGTTTTGCGGGGCTTGGCTACACCTTC	CASSFAGLGYTF
-	TRBV6-1	many	TRBJ2-7	TGTGCCAGCAACCCGGGGGCCGGGGCGGGAGAGTACGAGCAGTACTTC	CASNPGAGAGEYEQYF
-	TRBV19	-	TRBJ2-7	TGTGCCAGTAGTATAAGAGGGGCGGGGGAGCAGTACTTC	CASSIRGAGEQYF
-	TRBV3-1	many	TRBJ2-6	TGTGCCAGCAGCCAAGATCGGACAGTTTTCTCTGGGGCCAACGTCCTGACTTTC	CASSQDRTVFSGANVLTF
TRBD2	TRBV20-1	-	TRBJ2-1	TGCAGTGCTATAGCCCAACTAGCGGGAGGGCCGGGTGAGCAGTTCTTC	CSAIAQLAGGPGEQFF
TRBD2	TRBV24-1	many	TRBJ2-1	TGTGCCACCAGTGATGCCGGACTAGCTTACAATGAGCAGTTCTTC	CATSDAGLAYNEQFF